Following are 27 T cell receptor beta chains from one sample sequenced in a study of neurological immune-mediated disorders. TCRdb re-called the 5' RACE reads through MiXCR, storing one row per CDR3 protein. The profile shows 18,000 or so distinct CDR3 sequences, 14% of them singletons. Sequencing used CD4+ T cells from blood. These receptor sequences come from a woman aged 55-69 years with HTLV-1-associated myelopathy (HAM/TSP).

This clonotype was counted many times. DNA for the CDR3: TGTGCCAGCTGGAGGAGGGATCAGCCCCAGCATTTT. Encoded protein: CASWRRDQPQHF. The chain has TRBV6-6 and TRBJ1-5; D gene ambiguous. The length of the CDR3 is 12 residues. Germline V gene lookup returns CDR1 MNHNY and CDR2 SVGAGI (reference sequence). The germline V and J ends were trimmed by 8 bases and 5 bases, with 10 bases remaining between them.

This chain connects TRBV29-1 to TRBJ2-7; TRBD1 matches at 7 bases. Germline assignment: CDR1 SQVTM and CDR2 ANQGSEA. CDR3 length: 15 residues. The V gene end was trimmed by 6 bases and the J gene end by 0 bases; junction bases not matched to a gene: 11. CDR3 in DNA: TGCAGCGTAGAGGGGGCAGGGCGTAGCTCCTACGAGCAGTACTTC. Translation: CSVEGAGRSSYEQYF.

This clonotype was seen many times. The rearrangement links TRBV5-6 to TRBJ1-2; TRBD1 matches 12 bases. CDR1 is SGHDT, CDR2 YYEEEE, per germline. V lost 2 bases and J lost 8; bases outside the gene matches: 7. The CDR3 is made up of 15 amino acids. CDR3 amino acids: CASSFVGQGARGYTF. CDR3 DNA: TGTGCCAGCAGCTTCGTGGGACAGGGGGCGAGGGGCTACACCTTC. The full variable domain, its missing parts supplied by reference TRBV5-6 and TRBJ1-2, is DAGVTQSPTHLIKTRGQQVTLRCSPKSGHDTVSWYQQALGQGPQFIFQYYEEEERQRGNFPDRFSGHQFPNYSSELNVNALLLGDSALYLCASSFVGQGARGYTFGSGTRLTVV.

This clonotype was seen repeatedly, ten times or more. J is TRBJ2-1 and V is TRBV20-1; D could derive from TRBD1 or TRBD2 (6 bases each). Trimming pared 4 bases from V and 10 bases from J, leaving 20 bases between. The CDR3 spans 14 residues. Per germline, CDR1 DFQATT and CDR2 SNEGSKA (reference sequence). The CDR3 loop is CSAKGGPRTWEQFF. CDR3 coding DNA: TGCAGTGCTAAGGGGGGACCCCGCACATGGGAGCAGTTCTTC.

This clonotype was found many times. This chain connects TRBV29-1 to TRBJ1-2, with 12 bases that match TRBD1. V lost 6 bases to trimming and J lost 8 bases; unmatched junction nucleotides: 4. The CDR3 is 12 amino acids. Germline assignment: CDR1 SQVTM and CDR2 ANQGSEA. The CDR3 protein is CSVGQGARGYTF. In nucleotides, the CDR3 is TGCAGCGTGGGACAGGGGGCGCGGGGCTACACCTTC.

V usage is TRBV19 and J usage is TRBJ1-1, with TRBD1 matching over 9 bases. Germline CDR1 is LNHDA and CDR2 is SQIVND (reference sequence). The CDR3 consists of 17 residues. Trimming took 4 bases from V and 3 from J; bases not matched to a gene: 12. The CDR3 here is CASSTPGQGVLDTEAFF. DNA of the CDR3: TGTGCCAGTAGTACTCCGGGACAGGGTGTTTTGGACACTGAAGCTTTCTTT.

At least ten counts were recorded for this clonotype. This chain connects TRBV27 to TRBJ1-1; possibly TRBD1 for D (5 bases). Germline lookup yields CDR1 MNHEY and CDR2 SMNVEV (reference sequence). The CDR3 has 13 amino acids. V was trimmed by 1 base and J by 3 bases, leaving 6 bases between them. The CDR3 loop is CASSLLTDTEAFF. For the CDR3, the DNA is TGTGCCAGCAGTTTATTGACAGACACTGAAGCTTTCTTT.

This chain joins TRBV4-2 and TRBJ2-7; D gene ambiguous. V was trimmed by 0 bases and J by 4 bases, leaving 13 bases between them. The CDR3 extends over 15 amino acids. Germline loops: CDR1 LGHNA, CDR2 YNFKEQ. The CDR3 region is CASSQDLRSDYEQYF. In nucleotides, the CDR3 is TGTGCCAGCAGCCAAGACCTAAGATCGGATTACGAGCAGTACTTC.

In this sample, this clonotype turned up many times. This chain uses TRBV15 with TRBJ1-1; D might be TRBD1 (6 bases). V lost 4 bases to trimming and J lost 8 bases, with 11 bases between them. Germline-derived CDR1 and CDR2 are LNHNV and YYDKDF (reference sequence). The CDR3 runs to 12 residues. The CDR3 DNA follows: TGTGCCACCAGCACGGCCGACAGGGAAGCTTTCTTT. Protein sequence: CATSTADREAFF.

The chain has TRBV5-5 and TRBJ2-2, with 8 bases that match TRBD1. The V gene end was trimmed by 3 bases and the J gene end by 3 bases; junction bases not matched to a gene: 7. This CDR3 is built from 16 residues. Germline V gives CDR1 SGHKS, CDR2 YYEKEE (reference sequence). CDR3 nucleotides: TGTGCCAGCAGCTCGAGACAGGGGACGGACACCGGGGAGCTGTTTTTT. This encodes CASSSRQGTDTGELFF.

This clonotype showed up many times. The chain links TRBV11-2 to TRBJ2-1, with a weak D call TRBD1 (6 bases). CDR1 and CDR2 from the germline V gene are SGHAT and FQNNGV. The CDR3 covers 17 residues. V lost 4 bases to trimming and J lost 5 bases, with 21 bases between them. Here the CDR3 reads CASSSRLVTGTHNEQFF. CDR3 bases: TGTGCCAGCAGCTCGCGGCTTGTGACGGGGACACACAATGAGCAGTTCTTC. The full variable domain, rest sourced from reference TRBV11-2 and TRBJ2-1, is EAGVAQSPRYKIIEKRQSVAFWCNPISGHATLYWYQQILGQGPKLLIQFQNNGVVDDSQLPKDRFSAERLKGVDSTLKIQPAKLEDSAVYLCASSSRLVTGTHNEQFFGPGTRLTVL.

This clonotype was observed at least ten times. The V call is TRBV6-2 or TRBV6-3, the J call TRBJ1-6; 10 bases are a match to TRBD1. CDR3 length: 16 amino acids. The junction had 6 bases not matched to a gene; V was cut back by 6 bases and J by 4 bases. Germline CDR1 MNHEY, CDR2 SVGEGT. Here the CDR3 DNA reads TGTGCCAGCAGAGAGGGACAGGGGCCATATAATTCACCCCTCCACTTT. It specifies CASREGQGPYNSPLHF.

This clonotype was found many times. V gene TRBV14 combines with J gene TRBJ2-5; no reliable D call. Germline CDR1 reads SGHDN; CDR2 reads FVKESK. Trimming pared 2 bases from V and 5 bases from J, leaving 3 bases between. CDR3 length: 11 residues. This CDR3 is CASSQRETQYF. As DNA, the CDR3 is TGTGCCAGCAGCCAAAGGGAGACCCAGTACTTC.

In this sample, this clonotype turned up many times. J is TRBJ2-1 and V is TRBV7-9; 7 bases are a match to TRBD2. V shed 1 base and J 5 bases; nucleotides not matched to a gene: 5. This CDR3 comprises 15 residues. The germline V gene encodes CDR1 SEHNR and CDR2 FQNEAQ (reference sequence). This CDR3 reads CASSLEGGPNNEQFF. The CDR3 region has the DNA TGTGCCAGCAGCTTAGAGGGAGGGCCCAACAATGAGCAGTTCTTC. The full variable domain, its missing parts supplied by reference TRBV7-9 and TRBJ2-1, is DTGVSQNPRHKITKRGQNVTFRCDPISEHNRLYWYRQTLGQGPEFLTYFQNEAQLEKSRLLSDRFSAERPKGSFSTLEIQRTEQGDSAMYLCASSLEGGPNNEQFFGPGTRLTVL.

This clonotype counts as medium-sized. The CDR3 DNA reads TGCGCCAGCAGCTTGGACGGGACCGTCTACAATGAGCAGTTCTTC. Its translation: CASSLDGTVYNEQFF. The chain combines TRBV5-1 with TRBJ2-1, with D perhaps given as TRBD1 or TRBD2 (5 bases each). The ends were cut back, 0 bases at V and 3 bases at J, with 10 bases in the middle. Germline V lookup: CDR1 SGHRS, CDR2 YFSETQ. The CDR3 runs to 15 residues.

This clonotype came up many times. The chain is built from TRBV5-3 and TRBJ2-2; 11 positions match TRBD2. TRBV5-3 qualifies as an ORF whose function is uncertain. V shed 0 bases, J shed 4 bases, and the junction held 2 bases outside the gene matches. The CDR3 spans 16 residues. The CDR3 region has the DNA TGTGCCAGAAGCTTGGAGGGACTAGCGGTCACCGGGGAGCTGTTTTTT. It translates to CARSLEGLAVTGELFF.

In regard to this clonotype: At one end the junction does not follow the germline gene, possibly because of a read error. V and J are TRBV10-2 and TRBJ2-7, with TRBD1 identical over 9 bases. Germline CDR1 WSHSY, CDR2 SAAADI. This CDR3 has 14 amino acids. The CDR3 loop reads CASSESGTGYVQYF. CDR3 DNA sequence: TGCGCCAGCAGTGAGTCCGGGACAGGGTACGTGCAGTACTTC.

This clonotype was detected ten times or more. The gene calls are TRBV29-1 and TRBJ2-7; possible D gene TRBD1, 5 bases. Germline V gene lookup returns CDR1 SQVTM and CDR2 ANQGSEA. V lost 4 bases and J 2 bases, leaving 12 bases between the germline ends. The CDR3 is 13 residues long. CDR3 residues: CSVGGRAPYEQYF. CDR3 coding DNA: TGCAGCGTTGGTGGCAGGGCCCCCTACGAGCAGTACTTC.

Many counts were recorded for this clonotype. The chain uses TRBV12-5 and TRBJ1-1, with D possibly matching TRBD1 (6 bases). The germline gives CDR1 LGHNT, CDR2 FRNRAP. Deletions cut 3 bases from V and 6 bases from J, with 20 bases between. The CDR3 contains 16 residues. The CDR3 DNA is TGTGCTAGTGGTTTCCAGACCGGGACAAATCCCCCTGAAGCTTTCTTT. Residues: CASGFQTGTNPPEAFF.

The sample holds many counts of this clonotype. The chain recombines TRBV5-1 with TRBJ2-3, with 7 nucleotides matching TRBD2. With V trimmed by 0 bases and J by 3 bases, 7 bases remained unmatched. Germline loops: CDR1 SGHRS, CDR2 YFSETQ. The CDR3 is 16 amino acids. This chain's CDR3 is CASSLGGLADTDTQYF. The CDR3 DNA is TGCGCCAGCAGCTTGGGAGGGCTAGCGGATACAGATACGCAGTATTTT.

This rearrangement joins TRBV29-1 to TRBJ1-1; D is undetermined. V lost 5 bases to trimming and J lost 1 base, with 11 bases between them. This CDR3 comprises 13 residues. Per the germline V gene, CDR1 is SQVTM and CDR2 is ANQGSEA. CDR3 sequence: CSVLPMENTEAFF. In DNA, the CDR3 is TGCAGCGTTCTTCCCATGGAGAACACTGAAGCTTTCTTT. The full variable domain, with the rest looked up from reference TRBV29-1 and TRBJ1-1, is SAVISQKPSRDICQRGTSLTIQCQVDSQVTMMFWYRQQPGQSLTLIATANQGSEATYESGFVIDKFPISRPNLTFSTLTVSNMSPEDSSIYLCSVLPMENTEAFFGQGTRLTVV.

This clonotype was detected many times. The chain couples TRBV20-1 to TRBJ1-4; D remains ambiguous. The V end was cut by 5 bases, the J end by 3 bases, with 13 bases between. Germline V gene data show CDR1 as DFQATT and CDR2 as SNEGSKA (reference sequence). CDR3 length: 14 amino acids. Here the CDR3 reads CSAPDYRANEKLFF. The CDR3 nucleotides read TGCAGTGCTCCGGACTACCGGGCTAATGAAAAACTGTTTTTT.

The chain is built from TRBV20-1 and TRBJ1-4, with TRBD1 identical over 7 bases. J was trimmed by 8 bases and V by 7 bases; bases with no gene match: 7. CDR1 DFQATT and CDR2 SNEGSKA come from the germline V gene (reference sequence). This CDR3 has 12 residues. In DNA, the CDR3 is TGCAGTGTCGACAGGGTAGGGGAAAAACTGTTTTTT. Its protein is CSVDRVGEKLFF.

The CDR3 reads CAISSVLAVTETQYF. The CDR3 nucleotides are TGTGCCATCAGTAGTGTACTAGCGGTAACGGAGACCCAGTACTTC. This rearrangement joins TRBV10-3 to TRBJ2-5; 8 bases agree with TRBD2. V lost 5 bases to trimming and J lost 5 bases; unmatched junction nucleotides: 10. The germline V gene has CDR1 ENHRY and CDR2 SYGVKD. This CDR3 is 15 amino acids long.

Ten or more counts support this clonotype. The chain couples TRBV7-8 to TRBJ2-1; D perhaps matches TRBD1 (6 bases). The CDR3 runs 12 residues. Germline V gives CDR1 SGHVS, CDR2 FQNEAQ. V shed 5 bases and J shed 8 bases, with 10 bases lying between them. CDR3 bases: TGTGCCAGCAGCGTACAGGGCCATGAGCAGTTCTTC. This encodes CASSVQGHEQFF.

The table lists this clonotype with a few counts. The rearrangement links TRBV12-3 or TRBV12-4 to TRBJ2-1; D is unclear. This CDR3 is built from 12 residues. V was clipped by 4 bases and J by 7 bases, with 8 bases between them. As DNA, the CDR3 is TGTGCCAGCAGTTCCCTAGGGAATGAGCAGTTCTTC. Its protein product is CASSSLGNEQFF.

This clonotype was seen at least ten times. This chain uses TRBV7-9 with TRBJ2-2; no clear D. Germline V lookup: CDR1 SEHNR, CDR2 FQNEAQ (reference sequence). Trimming stripped 0 bases from V and 4 bases from J, with 12 bases between. The CDR3 is 16 amino acids. CDR3: CASSLARATGTGELFF. CDR3 DNA: TGTGCCAGCAGCTTAGCCCGAGCCACGGGCACCGGGGAGCTGTTTTTT.